This T cell receptor (beta chain) appears in the sequencing data of a study of T cell responses to AZD1222 COVID-19 vaccine (dated by TCRdb to the early 2020s). In terms of the full investigation: AZD1222 recipients with second doses at about 4 weeks or about 12 weeks were pooled, because spike-specific TCR depth and breadth did not differ between schedules. TCR sequencing covered some 240 trial participants: around 210 given two doses of AZD1222 and approximately 26 given two doses of MenACWY control vaccine. Trial participants were enrolled by age into subgroups of 18-55, 56-69 and 70-plus years, and 148, 28 and 57 TCR-sequenced participants, respectively, were included in these subgroups. General findings and caveats noted by the study authors: After two AZD1222 doses, both the breadth and the depth of spike-specific TCRs were significantly higher than at day 0 and than in MenACWY recipients. Participants were mostly white British, with more females than males. The authors suggested clonal diversity may have been underestimated. The vaccine-associated CD4 TCRs covered the entire spike protein, and the dominant responses fell in regions 160-218 and 743-854. Nearly half of unique spike-specific TCRs reportedly recognized epitopes outside regions mutated in the B.1.351 and B.1.1.7 variants. Because no day 14 peak-response samples were available, repertoires were characterized only after the peak T cell response. In the small 56-69-year group, the increase in depth fell short of significance, most likely because of low power. Conclusions about previously exposed vaccinees are limited because only a handful of AZD1222 recipients were SARS-CoV-2 seropositive at baseline.

This specimen's time point label, interpreted: baseline before first vaccination. Vaccinee samples were obtained from the UK trials COV001 and COV002, which included a single-blind randomized controlled phase 2/3 trial of AZD1222 (ChAdOx1 nCoV-19) in healthy adults. For TCRbeta chain sequencing, PBMC samples from trial participants were taken at day 0 and at day 28 after the second dose. Note on this clone: It has no known antigen specificity. Base-call qualities are not available, and no considerably larger clone is one nucleotide away.

The CDR3 regions of human TCRbeta chains were analyzed by immunosequencing. The source study handled its data this way. Repertoire TCRs were matched against a reference library of SARS-CoV-2-specific TCRs generated with the MIRA antigen-specificity platform. Breadth meant the fraction of unique TCRs that were SARS-CoV-2-associated, whereas depth meant the fraction of total T cells that were SARS-CoV-2-associated. Using the MIRA data, each spike-specific TCR was mapped to the spike region that the TCR reacts to and placed in a CD4 or CD8 class. Log10-transformed breadth and depth values were compared by one-way ANOVA with Sidak's multiple comparisons tests. What TCRdb holds here is the immuneACCESS table cut down to in-frame rearrangements. Part of the clones is not present; checked against another copy, under half of the missing clones reflect an unresolved V gene, and the others are unexplained. Clonal size and the V and J genes are those of that table, whereas D and trimming came from the DNA. Counted in this sample were 150,000 to 200,000 clones; just under 90% of them appeared once. The ten largest account for around 5.8% of the sample.

The germline ends are 9 bases apart after V is trimmed by 2 bases and J by 3 bases. The cysteine opens and the phenylalanine closes a CDR3 of 14 amino acids. Only the CDR3 portion is preserved as DNA: 42 bases, with reading frame beginning at the first base. In the germline V gene, CDR1 corresponds to SGHTA and CDR2 to FQGNSA. Sequencing used peripheral blood, obtained on day 0 of AZD1222 vaccination. Recombination joined TRBV7-2 with TRBJ2-3; the D segment could be TRBD1, given 5 matching bases. This clonotype was obtained from an adult in good health. CDR3 sequence: CASSLMAGTDTQYF. The nucleotides read TGTGCCAGCAGCTTAATGGCAGGGACAGATACGCAGTATTTT.